A single sample gave rise to the 24 T cell receptor beta chains below, sequenced in a study of T cells in tuberculosis. Sequenced by immunoSEQ multiplex PCR; TCRdb stores in-frame clones only, minus some. The table shows around 10,000 clones, with around 94% occurring only once. Sequencing was carried out using PBMCs. The receptors come from an adult with tuberculosis.

J is TRBJ1-2 and V is TRBV19; D may be TRBD1 (6 bases). V was clipped by 4 bases and J by 4 bases, with 10 bases between them. Germline loops: CDR1 LNHDA, CDR2 SQIVND (reference sequence). There are 13 residues in the CDR3. The CDR3 coding sequence is TGTGCCAGTAGTAGACAGGACGTCTATGGCTACACCTTC. As protein: CASSRQDVYGYTF.

This clone was counted a single time. This chain joins TRBV7-9 and TRBJ1-4, with unresolved D. The CDR3 has 16 residues. Germline-derived CDR1 and CDR2 are SEHNR and FQNEAQ (reference sequence). Trimming shortened V by 4 bases and J by 7 bases, and 19 bases separated the two germline ends. CDR3 amino acids: CASSSPRGGRGEKLFF. CDR3 sequence (DNA): TGTGCCAGCAGCTCGCCTCGTGGAGGGCGAGGTGAAAAACTGTTTTTT.

This chain connects TRBV18 to TRBJ2-5; TRBD1 matches at 9 bases. The CDR3 has 16 amino acids. V was pared by 3 bases and J by 5 bases, with 10 bases of the junction left unmatched. Germline CDR1 is KGHSH and CDR2 is LQKENI. CDR3 in DNA: TGTGCCAGCTCACCCGGGACAGGGAAGGCCCTGGAGACCCAGTACTTC. Translation gives CASSPGTGKALETQYF.

The V gene is TRBV14, the J gene TRBJ1-1; the match to TRBD1 covers 9 bases. The CDR3 covers 15 residues. Looked up from germline, CDR1 is SGHDN and CDR2 is FVKESK. Losses at the gene ends were 2 bases for V and 6 bases for J; bases not matched to a gene: 7. In DNA form, the CDR3 reads TGTGCCAGCAGCCAACAGGGACAGGGTCAGTCTGAAGCTTTCTTT. Residues: CASSQQGQGQSEAFF.

The chain has TRBV7-8 and TRBJ1-4; D gene ambiguous. Per germline, CDR1 SGHVS and CDR2 FQNEAQ. Trimming removed 5 bases from V and 5 bases from J, with 15 bases in between. The CDR3 spans 15 residues. CDR3: CASSVRTGLNEKLFF. The CDR3, as DNA: TGTGCCAGCAGCGTACGAACCGGTTTAAATGAAAAACTGTTTTTT.

The J gene is TRBJ2-1, the V gene TRBV9, with 10 positions matching TRBD2. Trimming cost V 0 bases and J 8 bases; bases outside gene matches: 11. The CDR3 has 17 residues. The germline V gene encodes CDR1 SGDLS and CDR2 YYNGEE. The CDR3 bases are TGTGCCAGCAGCGTAGCACTAGCGGGGATACAATACGATGAGCAGTTCTTC. Protein sequence: CASSVALAGIQYDEQFF. The full variable domain, in which reference TRBV9 and TRBJ2-1 provide the parts outside the CDR3, is DSGVTQTPKHLITATGQRVTLRCSPRSGDLSVYWYQQSLDQGLQFLIQYYNGEERAKGNILERFSAQQFPDLHSELNLSSLELGDSALYFCASSVALAGIQYDEQFFGPGTRLTVL.

The chain is built from TRBV5-4 and TRBJ2-7; D gene unclear. The V end lost 2 bases, the J end lost 1 base, and 7 bases lay between the germline ends. Germline lookup yields CDR1 SGHNT and CDR2 YYREEE (reference sequence). The CDR3 is 13 residues long. The CDR3 is CASSFTASYEQYF. The CDR3 region has the DNA TGTGCCAGCAGCTTTACAGCTTCCTACGAGCAGTACTTC.

Comments on this clone: Relative to the germline gene, one junction end is altered; a read error may explain this. The chain joins TRBV7-6 to TRBJ2-3, with 8 bases lining up with TRBD1. Germline V lookup: CDR1 SGHVS, CDR2 FNYEAQ. The CDR3 has 11 residues. The CDR3 loop reads CASSRQGRMDF. CDR3 coding DNA: TGTGCCAGCAGCCGACAGGGGCGAATGGATTTT.

The V and J genes are TRBV5-5 and TRBJ2-7; D may be TRBD1 (5 bases). Germline CDR1 is SGHKS and CDR2 is YYEKEE (reference sequence). V dropped 1 base and J dropped 2 bases, with 10 bases sitting between them. There are 14 residues in the CDR3. Here the CDR3 reads CASSLIPGPYEQYF. Here the CDR3 DNA reads TGTGCCAGCAGCTTGATTCCAGGGCCCTACGAGCAGTACTTC.

The V gene is TRBV19, the J gene TRBJ1-2, with D perhaps TRBD1 (6 bases). The CDR3 covers 15 residues. The V gene lost 4 bases and the J gene lost 4 bases, with 16 bases spanning the gap. CDR1 is LNHDA, CDR2 SQIVND, per germline (reference sequence). CDR3 in DNA: TGTGCCAGTAGTAAAAGCGGGACAATGGGCTATGGCTACACCTTC. It encodes CASSKSGTMGYGYTF.

This clone was counted only a few times. The rearrangement joins TRBV21-1 to TRBJ1-6; the table calls TRBD1, which could not be checked here. TRBV21-1 is a documented pseudogene. The CDR3 is made up of 15 amino acids. Written as DNA, the CDR3 is TGTGCCAGCAGCACCTCCCGGGACAGCAAGCGGCCCCTCCACTTT. It is translated as CASSTSRDSKRPLHF.

V is TRBV2 and J is TRBJ2-1; D possibly corresponds to TRBD2 (6 bases). Germline V gene data show CDR1 as SNHLY and CDR2 as FYNNEI. V gave up 5 bases and J gave up 2 bases, with 13 bases separating them. This CDR3 is built from 15 residues. For the CDR3, the DNA is TGTGCCAGCAGTTCGAGCGGGCCTACCTACAATGAGCAGTTCTTC. Protein sequence: CASSSSGPTYNEQFF.

This rearrangement joins TRBV7-2 to TRBJ2-7, with 10 bases identical to TRBD1. There are 15 residues in the CDR3. V gave up 5 bases and J gave up 2 bases; unmatched junction bases: 6. CDR1 SGHTA and CDR2 FQGNSA come from the germline V gene. CDR3: CASSPGQGVTYEQYF. CDR3 DNA sequence: TGTGCCAGCAGCCCAGGACAGGGGGTGACCTACGAGCAGTACTTC.

The CDR3 here is CASSQVVDTQYF. The CDR3 DNA follows: TGTGCCAGCAGCCAAGTCGTGGATACGCAGTATTTT. The chain employs TRBV4-2 and TRBJ2-3; no definite D call. Germline V CDR1 and CDR2: LGHNA, YNFKEQ. Trimming cost V 1 base and J 6 bases, with 5 bases left between them. There are 12 residues in the CDR3.

This chain joins TRBV2 and TRBJ1-2; 10 positions agree with TRBD1. The CDR3 consists of 15 residues. CDR1 and CDR2 (germline): SNHLY, FYNNEI. Trimming cost V 2 bases and J 4 bases; bases outside gene matches: 4. CDR3 sequence: CASSELGQGGYGYTF. CDR3 nucleotides: TGTGCCAGCAGTGAACTTGGACAGGGGGGCTATGGCTACACCTTC.

The rearrangement links TRBV30 to TRBJ1-6, with 7 bases that match TRBD1. CDR3 length: 13 amino acids. Germline-derived CDR1 and CDR2 are GTSNPN and SVGIG (reference sequence). The ends lost 5 bases at V and 5 bases at J; junction bases unmatched: 3. CDR3 nucleotide sequence: TGTGCCTGGGGGACAGCGAATAATTCACCCCTCCACTTT. Encoded protein: CAWGTANNSPLHF.

The chain is built from TRBV7-9 and TRBJ1-4, with 7 bases aligning to TRBD1. The V gene's germline CDR1 is SEHNR and CDR2 FQNEAQ (reference sequence). Trimming cost V 6 bases and J 0 bases; bases outside gene matches: 4. The CDR3 spans 15 residues. CDR3 loop: CASSEGQATNEKLFF. The CDR3 nucleotides are TGTGCCAGCAGTGAAGGACAGGCAACTAATGAAAAACTGTTTTTT.

The chain recombines TRBV29-1 with TRBJ2-5, with a weak D call TRBD1 (6 bases). Trimming removed 7 bases at V and 5 bases at J, with 20 bases between. This CDR3 spans 14 amino acids. Germline CDR1 is SQVTM and CDR2 is ANQGSEA. The CDR3 bases are TGCAGCGGTGAGGGACATGTTAATAGTGAGACCCAGTACTTC. This sequence encodes CSGEGHVNSETQYF.

The chain carries TRBV5-1 and TRBJ2-7; 8 bases are a match to TRBD2. There are 14 residues in the CDR3. Germline-derived CDR1 and CDR2 are SGHRS and YFSETQ. Trimming took 4 bases from V and 6 from J; bases not matched to a gene: 9. CDR3 loop: CASSPREGKPEQYF. In DNA, the CDR3 is TGCGCCAGCAGCCCACGGGAGGGTAAGCCCGAGCAGTACTTC.

The chain is built from TRBV19 and TRBJ2-7; D gene uncertain. CDR3 length: 16 residues. Germline V gene data show CDR1 as LNHDA and CDR2 as SQIVND (reference sequence). Deletions cut 1 base from V and 7 bases from J, with 20 bases between. CDR3 in DNA: TGTGCCAGTAGTATAGTGCCCCAAAGCAACCGAAGAGAGCAGTACTTC. This sequence encodes CASSIVPQSNRREQYF.

This chain connects TRBV13 to TRBJ2-7; 14 bases line up with TRBD2. With 5 bases clipped from V and 0 bases from J, the junction kept 3 bases outside the gene matches. Germline V gene lookup returns CDR1 PRHDT and CDR2 FYEKMQ (reference sequence). The CDR3 has 16 residues. In DNA form, the CDR3 reads TGTGCCAGCAGCCTCGGGACTAGCGGGAGCTCCTACGAGCAGTACTTC. Protein product: CASSLGTSGSSYEQYF.

This sequence joins TRBV30 and TRBJ1-2, with 9 bases lining up with TRBD1. From germline, CDR1 is GTSNPN and CDR2 SVGIG (reference sequence). This CDR3 contains 15 residues. The J segment lost 6 bases and the V segment lost 1 base, leaving 9 bases of the junction unmatched. The CDR3 DNA reads as TGTGCCTGGAGTGACCCCGGGACAGGGAGGGATGGCTACACCTTC. Translation gives CAWSDPGTGRDGYTF.

This clone appeared a single time. The V call is TRBV5-1, the J call TRBJ1-4; TRBD1 agrees at 7 bases. The CDR3 loop spans 12 amino acids. With V trimmed by 4 bases and J by 8 bases, 2 bases remained unmatched. Per the germline V gene, CDR1 is SGHRS and CDR2 is YFSETQ. The CDR3 here is CASSKDREKLFF. In nucleotides, the CDR3 is TGCGCCAGCAGCAAGGACAGGGAAAAACTGTTTTTT. Variable domain in full (rest from reference TRBV5-1 and TRBJ1-4): KAGVTQTPRYLIKTRGQQVTLSCSPISGHRSVSWYQQTPGQGLQFLFEYFSETQRNKGNFPGRFSGRQFSNSRSEMNVSTLELGDSALYLCASSKDREKLFFGSGTQLSVL.

This chain joins TRBV2 and TRBJ2-7; 9 nucleotides align to TRBD2. J gave up 5 bases and V 8 bases, and 4 bases lay outside the gene matches. CDR1 and CDR2 from the germline V gene are SNHLY and FYNNEI. The length of the CDR3 is 12 residues. The CDR3 loop reads CASGLATHEQYF. The CDR3 DNA follows: TGTGCCAGCGGACTAGCGACACACGAGCAGTACTTC.